This is a list of T cell receptor beta chains from one sample in a study of blood T cell repertoires in COVID-19. The table came from immunoSEQ multiplex PCR; TCRdb's copy has only in-frame clones and leaves some out. The sample carries some 110,000 clones, about three quarters recorded once. Material for sequencing was peripheral blood. These receptors were taken from a man aged 65 to 79 with acute or convalescent COVID-19. Each CDR3 is given without its conserved first and last residue.

v_call,j_call,cdr3_aa
TRBV7-8,TRBJ2-1,ASTHGGAGYNEQF
TRBV4-1,TRBJ2-1,ASSQIGQDEQF
TRBV7-6,TRBJ2-7,ASSWGREQY
TRBV28,TRBJ2-7,ASRTGIPYEQY
TRBV9,TRBJ2-3,ASRDSSDTQY
TRBV6-2/TRBV6-3,TRBJ1-5,ASSSDTAGNQPQH
TRBV2,TRBJ2-3,ASTRVDTQY
TRBV5-6,TRBJ2-2,ASSLGGLSTGELF
TRBV18,TRBJ2-7,ASSEASDSSYEQY
TRBV7-3,TRBJ1-2,ASSLTLGTSMVWWT
TRBV19,TRBJ1-5,ASKPNRDGNQPQH
TRBV29-1,TRBJ2-7,SVEGEGLPSYEQY
TRBV2,TRBJ1-6,ASSLRTGGAESPLH
TRBV30,TRBJ2-1,AWRYGSYNEQF
TRBV7-9,TRBJ2-7,ASSSRIKEVEQY
TRBV7-9,TRBJ2-7,ASSLAGQKEEQY
TRBV12-5,TRBJ1-1,ASGLGQGAAF
TRBV5-4,TRBJ2-3,ASSSPGLAGTDTQY
TRBV29-1,TRBJ1-4,SVESGGRADEKLF
TRBV6-5,TRBJ1-1,ASTDRASNTEAF
TRBV29-1,TRBJ2-1,SVVILAGVNEQF
TRBV10-2,TRBJ1-5,ASMVDRSNQPQH
TRBV4-3,TRBJ1-2,ASSQNGVSYGYT
TRBV6-5,TRBJ2-7,ASRNPSNFEQY
TRBV9,TRBJ2-2,ASSVVPGGNTGELF
TRBV5-1,TRBJ2-5,ASRPGLLQETQY
TRBV4-1,TRBJ1-1,ASSPRPSAEAF
TRBV14,TRBJ1-2,ASTAEAFGGPYGYT
TRBV2,TRBJ2-1,ASIPGAPAYNEQF
TRBV9,TRBJ2-3,ASSVAAGGSTDTQY
TRBV29-1,TRBJ2-3,SGGGSRDTQY
TRBV19,TRBJ2-1,ASSPTSGGWDEQF
TRBV9,TRBJ2-5,ASSASRGKETQY
TRBV12-3/TRBV12-4,TRBJ2-7,ASSLQGGSEQY